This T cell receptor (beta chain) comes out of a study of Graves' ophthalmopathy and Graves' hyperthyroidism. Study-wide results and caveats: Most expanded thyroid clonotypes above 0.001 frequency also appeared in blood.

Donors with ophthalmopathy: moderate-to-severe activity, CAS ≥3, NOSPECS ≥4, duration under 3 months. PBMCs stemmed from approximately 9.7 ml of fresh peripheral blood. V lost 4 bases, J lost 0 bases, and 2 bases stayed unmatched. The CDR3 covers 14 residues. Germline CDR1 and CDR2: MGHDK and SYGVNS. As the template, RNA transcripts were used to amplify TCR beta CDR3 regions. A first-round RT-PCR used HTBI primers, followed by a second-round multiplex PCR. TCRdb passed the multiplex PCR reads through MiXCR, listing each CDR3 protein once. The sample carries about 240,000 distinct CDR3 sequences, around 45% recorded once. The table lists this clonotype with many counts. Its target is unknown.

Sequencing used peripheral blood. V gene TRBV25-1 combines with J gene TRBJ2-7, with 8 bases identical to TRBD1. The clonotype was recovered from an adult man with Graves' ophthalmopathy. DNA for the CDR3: TGTGCCAGCAGTGGGGACAGGAACTCCTACGAGCAGTACTTC. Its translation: CASSGDRNSYEQYF.